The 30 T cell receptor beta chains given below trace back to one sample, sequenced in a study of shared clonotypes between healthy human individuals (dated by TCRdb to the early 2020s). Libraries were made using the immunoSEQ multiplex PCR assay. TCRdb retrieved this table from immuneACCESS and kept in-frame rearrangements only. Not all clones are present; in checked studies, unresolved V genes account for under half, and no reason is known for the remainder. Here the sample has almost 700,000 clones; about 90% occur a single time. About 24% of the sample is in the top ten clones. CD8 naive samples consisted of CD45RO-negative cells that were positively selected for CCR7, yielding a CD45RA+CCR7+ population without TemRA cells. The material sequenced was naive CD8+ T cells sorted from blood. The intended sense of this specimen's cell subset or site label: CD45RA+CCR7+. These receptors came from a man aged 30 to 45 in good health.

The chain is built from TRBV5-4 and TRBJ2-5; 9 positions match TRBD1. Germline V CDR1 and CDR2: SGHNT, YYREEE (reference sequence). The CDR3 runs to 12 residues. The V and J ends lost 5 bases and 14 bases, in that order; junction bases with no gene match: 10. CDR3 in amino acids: CASSSFRDRAYF. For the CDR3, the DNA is TGTGCCAGCAGTTCGTTCCGGGACAGGGCTTACTTC.

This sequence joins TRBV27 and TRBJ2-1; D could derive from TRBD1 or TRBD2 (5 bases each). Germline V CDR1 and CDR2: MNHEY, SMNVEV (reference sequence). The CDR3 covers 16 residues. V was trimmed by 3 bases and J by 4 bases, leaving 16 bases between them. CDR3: CASSFFSGRLYNEQFF. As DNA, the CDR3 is TGTGCCAGCAGTTTCTTTTCGGGACGGCTATACAATGAGCAGTTCTTC.

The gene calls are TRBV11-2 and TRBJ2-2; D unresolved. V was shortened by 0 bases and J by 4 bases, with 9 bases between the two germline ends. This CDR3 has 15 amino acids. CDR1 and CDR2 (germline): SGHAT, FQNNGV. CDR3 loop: CASSLDPAVTGELFF. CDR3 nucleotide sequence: TGTGCCAGCAGCTTAGACCCGGCGGTCACCGGGGAGCTGTTTTTT. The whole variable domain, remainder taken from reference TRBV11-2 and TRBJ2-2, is EAGVAQSPRYKIIEKRQSVAFWCNPISGHATLYWYQQILGQGPKLLIQFQNNGVVDDSQLPKDRFSAERLKGVDSTLKIQPAKLEDSAVYLCASSLDPAVTGELFFGEGSRLTVL.

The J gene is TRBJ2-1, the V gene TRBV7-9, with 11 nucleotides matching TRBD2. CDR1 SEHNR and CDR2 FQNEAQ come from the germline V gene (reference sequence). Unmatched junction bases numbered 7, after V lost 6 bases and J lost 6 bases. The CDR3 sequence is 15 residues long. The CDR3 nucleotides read TGTGCCAGCAGTCCTACTAGCGGGAGTCCCAATGAGCAGTTCTTC. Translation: CASSPTSGSPNEQFF. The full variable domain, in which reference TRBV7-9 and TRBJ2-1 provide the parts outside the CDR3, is DTGVSQNPRHKITKRGQNVTFRCDPISEHNRLYWYRQTLGQGPEFLTYFQNEAQLEKSRLLSDRFSAERPKGSFSTLEIQRTEQGDSAMYLCASSPTSGSPNEQFFGPGTRLTVL.

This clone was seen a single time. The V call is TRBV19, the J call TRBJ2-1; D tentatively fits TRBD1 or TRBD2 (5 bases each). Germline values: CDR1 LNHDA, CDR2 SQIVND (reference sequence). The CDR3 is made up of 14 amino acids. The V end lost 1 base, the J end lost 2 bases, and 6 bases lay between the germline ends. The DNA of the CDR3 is TGTGCCAGTAGTATAGGGGGACCCTACAATGAGCAGTTCTTC. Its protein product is CASSIGGPYNEQFF.

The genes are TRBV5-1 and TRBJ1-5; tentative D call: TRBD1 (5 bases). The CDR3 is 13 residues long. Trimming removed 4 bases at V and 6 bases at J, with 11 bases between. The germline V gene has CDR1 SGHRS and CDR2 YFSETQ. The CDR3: CASSLLGPQPQHF. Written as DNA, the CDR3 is TGCGCCAGCAGCCTCCTGGGGCCTCAGCCCCAGCATTTT.

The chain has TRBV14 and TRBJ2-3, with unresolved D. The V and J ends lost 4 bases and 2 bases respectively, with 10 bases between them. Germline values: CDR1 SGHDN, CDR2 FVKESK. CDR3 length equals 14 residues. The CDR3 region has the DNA TGTGCCAGCAGCCCCCTGGGCGTCACAGATACGCAGTATTTT. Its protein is CASSPLGVTDTQYF.

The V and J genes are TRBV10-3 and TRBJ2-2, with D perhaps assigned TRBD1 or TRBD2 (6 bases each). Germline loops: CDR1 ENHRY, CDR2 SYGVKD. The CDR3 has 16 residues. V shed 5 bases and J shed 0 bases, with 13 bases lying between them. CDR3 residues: CAISTDGGANTGELFF. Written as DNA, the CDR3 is TGTGCCATCAGTACCGACGGGGGCGCGAACACCGGGGAGCTGTTTTTT.

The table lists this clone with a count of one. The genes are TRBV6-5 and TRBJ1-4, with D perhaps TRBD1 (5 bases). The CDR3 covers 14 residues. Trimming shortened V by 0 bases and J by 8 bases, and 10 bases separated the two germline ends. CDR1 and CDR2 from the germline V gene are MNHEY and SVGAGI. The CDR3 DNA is TGTGCCAGCAGTTACTCGACTCAGGGAGAAAAACTGTTTTTT. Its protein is CASSYSTQGEKLFF.

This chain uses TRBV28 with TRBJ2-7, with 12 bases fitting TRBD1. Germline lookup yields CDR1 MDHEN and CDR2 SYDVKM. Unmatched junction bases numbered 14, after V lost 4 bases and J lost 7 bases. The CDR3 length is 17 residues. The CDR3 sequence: CASSSSFRDRGLKEQYF. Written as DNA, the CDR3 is TGTGCCAGCAGTTCGAGTTTCCGGGACAGGGGGCTCAAGGAGCAGTACTTC.

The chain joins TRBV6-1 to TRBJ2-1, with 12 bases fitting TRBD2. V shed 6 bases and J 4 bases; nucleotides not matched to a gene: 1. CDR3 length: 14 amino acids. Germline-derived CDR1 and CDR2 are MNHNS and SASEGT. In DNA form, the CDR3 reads TGTGCCAGCAGCGGACTAGCGGGATACAATGAGCAGTTCTTC. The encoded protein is CASSGLAGYNEQFF.

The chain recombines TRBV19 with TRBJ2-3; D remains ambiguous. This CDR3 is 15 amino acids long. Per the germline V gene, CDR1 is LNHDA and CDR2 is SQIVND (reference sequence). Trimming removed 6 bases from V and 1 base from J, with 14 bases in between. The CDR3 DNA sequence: TGTGCCAGTAGGGAGTCCGGTTATGGCACAGATACGCAGTATTTT. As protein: CASRESGYGTDTQYF. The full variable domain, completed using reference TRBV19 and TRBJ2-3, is DGGITQSPKYLFRKEGQNVTLSCEQNLNHDAMYWYRQDPGQGLRLIYYSQIVNDFQKGDIAEGYSVSREKKESFPLTVTSAQKNPTAFYLCASRESGYGTDTQYFGPGTRLTVL.

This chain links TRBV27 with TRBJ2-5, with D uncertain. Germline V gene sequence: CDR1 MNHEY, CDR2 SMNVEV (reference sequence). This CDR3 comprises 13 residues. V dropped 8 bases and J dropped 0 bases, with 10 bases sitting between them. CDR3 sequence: CASVRHYQETQYF. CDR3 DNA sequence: TGTGCCAGCGTGAGACACTACCAAGAGACCCAGTACTTC.

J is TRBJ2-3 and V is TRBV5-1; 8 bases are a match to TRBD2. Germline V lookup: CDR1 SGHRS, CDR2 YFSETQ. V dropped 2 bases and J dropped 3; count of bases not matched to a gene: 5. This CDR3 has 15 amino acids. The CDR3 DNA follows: TGCGCCAGCAGCTTCACGGGAGGGGGGACAGATACGCAGTATTTT. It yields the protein CASSFTGGGTDTQYF. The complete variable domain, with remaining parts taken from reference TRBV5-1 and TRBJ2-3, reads KAGVTQTPRYLIKTRGQQVTLSCSPISGHRSVSWYQQTPGQGLQFLFEYFSETQRNKGNFPGRFSGRQFSNSRSEMNVSTLELGDSALYLCASSFTGGGTDTQYFGPGTRLTVL.

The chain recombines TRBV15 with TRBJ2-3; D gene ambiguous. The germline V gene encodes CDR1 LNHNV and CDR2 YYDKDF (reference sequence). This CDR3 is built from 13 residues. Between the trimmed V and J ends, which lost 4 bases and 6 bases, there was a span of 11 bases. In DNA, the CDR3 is TGTGCCACCAGCAAATATTTGGGGGATACGCAGTATTTT. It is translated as CATSKYLGDTQYF.

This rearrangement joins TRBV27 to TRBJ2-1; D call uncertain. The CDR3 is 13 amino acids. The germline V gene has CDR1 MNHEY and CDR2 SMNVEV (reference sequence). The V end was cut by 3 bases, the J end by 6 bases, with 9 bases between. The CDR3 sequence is CASSFGPTNEQFF. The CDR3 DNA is TGTGCCAGCAGTTTCGGTCCTACCAATGAGCAGTTCTTC.

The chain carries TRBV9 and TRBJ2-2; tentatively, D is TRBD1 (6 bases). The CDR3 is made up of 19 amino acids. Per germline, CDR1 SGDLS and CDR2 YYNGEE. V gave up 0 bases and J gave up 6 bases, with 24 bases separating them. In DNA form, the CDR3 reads TGTGCCAGCAGCGTAGATCTGAGGGGACAAGCAAGGTTGGCCGGGGAGCTGTTTTTT. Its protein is CASSVDLRGQARLAGELFF.

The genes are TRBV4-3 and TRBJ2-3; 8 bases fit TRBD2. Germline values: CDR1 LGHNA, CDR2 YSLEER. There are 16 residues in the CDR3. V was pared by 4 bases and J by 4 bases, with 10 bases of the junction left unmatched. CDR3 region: CASSLGRARNSDTQYF. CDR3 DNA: TGCGCCAGCAGCCTCGGGAGGGCCAGGAATTCAGATACGCAGTATTTT.

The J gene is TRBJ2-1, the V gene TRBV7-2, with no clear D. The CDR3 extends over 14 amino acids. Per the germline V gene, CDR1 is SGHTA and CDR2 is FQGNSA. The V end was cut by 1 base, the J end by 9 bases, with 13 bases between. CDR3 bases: TGTGCCAGCAGCTTAGGGACCACCCGCTTTGAGCAGTTCTTC. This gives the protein CASSLGTTRFEQFF.

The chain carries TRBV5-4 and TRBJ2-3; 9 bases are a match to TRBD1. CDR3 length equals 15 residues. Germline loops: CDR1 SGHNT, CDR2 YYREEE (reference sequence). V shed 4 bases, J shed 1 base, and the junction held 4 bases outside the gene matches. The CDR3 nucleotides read TGTGCCAGCAGCGGAGGGACAGGGCGCACAGATACGCAGTATTTT. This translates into CASSGGTGRTDTQYF.

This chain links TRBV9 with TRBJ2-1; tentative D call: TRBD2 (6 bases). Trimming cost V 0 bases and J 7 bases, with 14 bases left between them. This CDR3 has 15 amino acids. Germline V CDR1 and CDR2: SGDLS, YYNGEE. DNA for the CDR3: TGTGCCAGCAGCGTAGCCGGGGGTCTCGCGAATGAGCAGTTCTTC. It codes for CASSVAGGLANEQFF.

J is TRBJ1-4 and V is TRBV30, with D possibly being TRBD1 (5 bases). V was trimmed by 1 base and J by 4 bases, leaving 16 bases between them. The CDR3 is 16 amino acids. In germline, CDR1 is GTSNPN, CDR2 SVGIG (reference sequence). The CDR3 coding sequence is TGTGCCTGGAGTGAAGCCCCTCGACAGATTAATGAAAAACTGTTTTTT. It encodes CAWSEAPRQINEKLFF.

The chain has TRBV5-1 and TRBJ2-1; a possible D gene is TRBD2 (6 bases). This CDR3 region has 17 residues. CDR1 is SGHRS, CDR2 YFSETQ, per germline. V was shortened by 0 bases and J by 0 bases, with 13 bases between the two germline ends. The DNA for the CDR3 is TGCGCCAGCAGCTTGGCCTTAAGCGGGTACTCCTACAATGAGCAGTTCTTC. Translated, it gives CASSLALSGYSYNEQFF.

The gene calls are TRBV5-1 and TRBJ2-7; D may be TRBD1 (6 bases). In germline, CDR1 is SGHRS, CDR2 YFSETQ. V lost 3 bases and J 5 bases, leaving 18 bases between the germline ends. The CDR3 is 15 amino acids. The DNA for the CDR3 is TGCGCCAGCAGCTCTAAACAGGGTTCTTTCCACGAGCAGTACTTC. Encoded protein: CASSSKQGSFHEQYF.

CDR3 loop: CASSSEGGSTDTQYF. CDR3 in DNA: TGCGCCAGCAGCTCCGAGGGAGGGAGCACAGATACGCAGTATTTT. The chain uses TRBV5-1 and TRBJ2-3; 7 nucleotides line up with TRBD2. There are 15 residues in the CDR3. V trimming: 3 bases; J trimming: 0 bases; junction bases outside the gene matches: 4. The V gene's germline CDR1 is SGHRS and CDR2 YFSETQ.

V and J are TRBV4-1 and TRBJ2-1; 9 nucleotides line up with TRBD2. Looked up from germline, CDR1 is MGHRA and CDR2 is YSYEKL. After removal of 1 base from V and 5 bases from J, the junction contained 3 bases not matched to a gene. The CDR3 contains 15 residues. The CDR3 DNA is TGCGCCAGCAGCCAAGGGCTAGCGGGGAACAATGAGCAGTTCTTC. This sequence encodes CASSQGLAGNNEQFF.

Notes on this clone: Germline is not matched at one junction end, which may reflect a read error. Here the CDR3 reads CASSPRTGWDTTNEELFF. The CDR3 DNA is TGTGCCAGCAGCCCCCGGACAGGGTGGGACACAACTAATGAAGAACTGTTTTTT. The chain uses TRBV7-9 and TRBJ1-4; 8 bases line up with TRBD1. The CDR3 runs to 18 residues. Germline V gene sequence: CDR1 SEHNR, CDR2 FQNEAQ (reference sequence).

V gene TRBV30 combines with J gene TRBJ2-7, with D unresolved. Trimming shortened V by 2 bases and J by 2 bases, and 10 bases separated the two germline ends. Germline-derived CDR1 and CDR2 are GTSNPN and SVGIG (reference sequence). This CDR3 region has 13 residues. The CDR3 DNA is TGTGCCTGGAGTTTTACGGGCGCCTACGAGCAGTACTTC. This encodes CAWSFTGAYEQYF.

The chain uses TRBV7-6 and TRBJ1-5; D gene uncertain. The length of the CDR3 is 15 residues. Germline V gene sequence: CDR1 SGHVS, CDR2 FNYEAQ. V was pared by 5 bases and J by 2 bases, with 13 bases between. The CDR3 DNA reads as TGTGCCAGCAGCCCGACGGTAAACGGCAATCAGCCCCAGCATTTT. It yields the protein CASSPTVNGNQPQHF.

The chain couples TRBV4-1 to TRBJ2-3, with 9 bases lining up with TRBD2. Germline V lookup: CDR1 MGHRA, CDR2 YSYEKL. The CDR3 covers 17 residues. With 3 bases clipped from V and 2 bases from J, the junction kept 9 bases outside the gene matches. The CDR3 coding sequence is TGCGCCAGCAGCCATGAAGGGCTAGCGGGGCCCACAGATACGCAGTATTTT. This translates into CASSHEGLAGPTDTQYF.